A single sample gave rise to the 30 T cell receptor beta chains below, sequenced in a study of cytomegalovirus exposure and HLA in healthy donors. PCR amplification relied on 60 Vbeta primers (plus 13 Jbeta primers). Sequenced by immunoSEQ multiplex PCR; TCRdb stores in-frame clones only, minus some. The repertoire holds under 200,000 clones, with 75% to 90% as singletons. The sequencing input was PBMCs. The receptors were gathered from a man in his forties in good health and CMV-seropositive.

V is TRBV5-1 and J is TRBJ1-5, with D tentatively TRBD1 (5 bases). Trimming removed 0 bases at V and 5 bases at J, with 12 bases between. CDR1 is SGHRS and CDR2 is YFSETQ in the germline V gene. This CDR3 spans 15 amino acids. The CDR3 DNA follows: TGCGCCAGCAGCTTGGGGGGCTCGGGGGATCAGCCCCAGCATTTT. Translating gives CASSLGGSGDQPQHF.

Turning to this clone: The junction does not match germline at one end; this may be a read error. This chain uses TRBV30 with TRBJ2-2; D is perhaps TRBD1 (6 bases). The germline gives CDR1 GTSNPN, CDR2 SVGIG (reference sequence). The CDR3 is made up of 14 amino acids. In nucleotides, the CDR3 is TGTGCATGGAGTGCAGGGGTACCCACCGGGGAGCTGTTTTTT. It codes for CAWSAGVPTGELFF.

This rearrangement joins TRBV9 to TRBJ2-3, with D possibly being TRBD1 (6 bases). The V gene lost 3 bases and the J gene lost 5 bases, with 13 bases spanning the gap. The germline gives CDR1 SGDLS, CDR2 YYNGEE. CDR3 size: 14 residues. In DNA, the CDR3 is TGTGCCAGCAGCGGAAACAGGGAGAAAGATACGCAGTATTTT. The encoded protein is CASSGNREKDTQYF.

The genes are TRBV29-1 and TRBJ2-2; D possibly corresponds to TRBD1 (6 bases). Germline V gene lookup returns CDR1 SQVTM and CDR2 ANQGSEA. Trimming removed 7 bases at V and 7 bases at J, with 22 bases between. The CDR3 sequence is 15 residues long. The CDR3 DNA follows: TGCAGCGCACAAACAGGGTGGGATAAGAGCGGGGAGCTGTTTTTT. Protein sequence: CSAQTGWDKSGELFF.

A word on this clone: Relative to the germline gene, one junction end is altered; a read error may explain this. V gene TRBV6-6 combines with J gene TRBJ1-1; D uncertain. This CDR3 has 13 amino acids. The germline V gene encodes CDR1 MNHNY and CDR2 SVGAGI (reference sequence). As DNA, the CDR3 is TGTGCCAGCAGTTATAGCGCGAGCACTGGAGCTTTCTTT. Encoded protein: CASSYSASTGAFF.

The genes are TRBV7-6 and TRBJ2-7; unclear D gene. CDR3 length: 13 amino acids. V shed 1 base and J shed 0 bases, with 4 bases lying between them. CDR1 and CDR2 from the germline V gene are SGHVS and FNYEAQ. CDR3 bases: TGTGCCAGCAGCTTAGGACTCTCCTACGAGCAGTACTTC. Its protein product is CASSLGLSYEQYF. The variable domain in full, completed from reference TRBV7-6 and TRBJ2-7, reads GAGVSQSPRYKVTKRGQDVALRCDPISGHVSLYWYRQALGQGPEFLTYFNYEAQQDKSGLPNDRFSAERPEGSISTLTIQRTEQRDSAMYRCASSLGLSYEQYFGPGTRLTVT.

V gene TRBV5-6 combines with J gene TRBJ1-3; 8 positions match TRBD1. After removal of 1 base from V and 7 bases from J, the junction contained 7 bases not matched to a gene. Germline lookup yields CDR1 SGHDT and CDR2 YYEEEE. There are 15 residues in the CDR3. CDR3 loop: CASSLSFRQGNTIYF. The DNA for the CDR3 is TGTGCCAGCAGCTTGTCGTTTAGACAGGGGAACACCATATATTTT. The variable domain in full, completed from reference TRBV5-6 and TRBJ1-3, reads DAGVTQSPTHLIKTRGQQVTLRCSPKSGHDTVSWYQQALGQGPQFIFQYYEEEERQRGNFPDRFSGHQFPNYSSELNVNALLLGDSALYLCASSLSFRQGNTIYFGEGSWLTVV.

The V and J genes are TRBV5-1 and TRBJ1-6; 9 bases align to TRBD1. Trimming took 0 bases from V and 7 from J; bases not matched to a gene: 5. The CDR3 sequence is 16 residues long. CDR1 SGHRS and CDR2 YFSETQ come from the germline V gene. In DNA, the CDR3 is TGCGCCAGCAGCTTGGAGGGGACAGGGTACAATTCACCCCTCCACTTT. Residues: CASSLEGTGYNSPLHF.

The genes are TRBV10-1 and TRBJ2-2, with TRBD1 as a possible D gene (5 bases). V was clipped by 10 bases and J by 0 bases, with 12 bases between them. In germline, CDR1 is WNHNN, CDR2 SYGVQD (reference sequence). There are 14 residues in the CDR3. The CDR3 coding sequence is TGCGCCACCAGGGAAGGAGCGAACACCGGGGAGCTGTTTTTT. This gives the protein CATREGANTGELFF.

This chain connects TRBV9 to TRBJ2-5; 16 bases are shared with TRBD2. This CDR3 spans 21 amino acids. The V segment lost 0 bases and the J segment 1 base; nucleotides outside the gene matches: 12. Germline CDR1 is SGDLS and CDR2 is YYNGEE. CDR3 nucleotides: TGTGCCAGCAGCGTAGCACCCGGGACTAGCGGGGGGGCTTTTCGCCAAGAGACCCAGTACTTC. Amino acids: CASSVAPGTSGGAFRQETQYF.

The V gene is TRBV11-2, the J gene TRBJ1-6, with TRBD1 matching over 10 bases. The germline gives CDR1 SGHAT, CDR2 FQNNGV. This CDR3 is 16 amino acids long. The V and J ends lost 2 bases and 9 bases, in that order; junction bases with no gene match: 7. CDR3 region: CASSLYSGTGVSPLHF. The DNA of the CDR3 is TGTGCCAGCAGCTTATATTCCGGGACAGGGGTTTCACCCCTCCACTTT. Full variable domain (missing parts from reference TRBV11-2 and TRBJ1-6): EAGVAQSPRYKIIEKRQSVAFWCNPISGHATLYWYQQILGQGPKLLIQFQNNGVVDDSQLPKDRFSAERLKGVDSTLKIQPAKLEDSAVYLCASSLYSGTGVSPLHFGNGTRLTVT.

This clone has just a few counts. This chain links TRBV28 with TRBJ2-5, with TRBD2 as a possible D gene (6 bases). The ends were cut back, 6 bases at V and 3 bases at J, with 26 bases in the middle. The CDR3 consists of 18 residues. Germline values: CDR1 MDHEN, CDR2 SYDVKM. The CDR3 protein is CASRNMDRDFSLKETQYF. CDR3 coding DNA: TGTGCCAGCAGAAATATGGACCGGGACTTTTCTTTGAAAGAGACCCAGTACTTC. Looking up the rest from reference TRBV28 and TRBJ2-5 gives the full variable domain: DVKVTQSSRYLVKRTGEKVFLECVQDMDHENMFWYRQDPGLGLRLIYFSYDVKMKEKGDIPEGYSVSREKKERFSLILESASTNQTSMYLCASRNMDRDFSLKETQYFGPGTRLLVL.

The CDR3 coding sequence is TGCGCCAGCAGCCCGGGACAGGGAGGGGAAAAACTGTTTTTT. Translating gives CASSPGQGGEKLFF. The chain employs TRBV4-3 and TRBJ1-4; 9 bases align to TRBD1. There are 14 residues in the CDR3. Per germline, CDR1 LGHNA and CDR2 YSLEER. Trimming took 4 bases from V and 8 from J; bases not matched to a gene: 5.

This CDR3 is CAISQPVDSTGELFF. The CDR3 DNA is TGTGCCATCAGCCAACCCGTGGACTCCACCGGGGAGCTGTTTTTT. The chain couples TRBV10-3 to TRBJ2-2; D is possibly TRBD2 (5 bases). Germline V CDR1 and CDR2: ENHRY, SYGVKD. This CDR3 spans 15 amino acids. V lost 6 bases and J 4 bases, leaving 15 bases between the germline ends.

The chain employs TRBV19 and TRBJ1-1; D unclear. The CDR3 contains 14 residues. Germline CDR1 is LNHDA and CDR2 is SQIVND (reference sequence). V was cut by 7 bases and J by 5 bases, with 17 bases left in between. The CDR3 DNA sequence: TGTGCCAGTATTCGAGCCGGAGCGATTACTGAAGCTTTCTTT. This translates into CASIRAGAITEAFF.

CDR3: CASSLPGQPQHF. As DNA, the CDR3 is TGTGCCAGCAGCTTACCCGGTCAGCCCCAGCATTTT. The chain is built from TRBV7-9 and TRBJ1-5; D unresolved. The CDR3 covers 12 residues. Trimming shortened V by 2 bases and J by 6 bases, and 5 bases separated the two germline ends. The germline V gene has CDR1 SEHNR and CDR2 FQNEAQ (reference sequence).

The chain carries TRBV7-2 and TRBJ2-7; possible D gene TRBD2, 5 bases. The V end was cut by 8 bases, the J end by 3 bases, with 14 bases between. Per the germline V gene, CDR1 is SGHTA and CDR2 is FQGNSA. CDR3 length: 13 residues. The CDR3 here is CASLGGGDYEQYF. DNA for the CDR3: TGTGCCAGCCTCGGAGGTGGGGACTACGAGCAGTACTTC.

The chain couples TRBV4-1 to TRBJ2-7, with a tentative D call TRBD1 (5 bases). CDR1 MGHRA and CDR2 YSYEKL come from the germline V gene. The V end lost 0 bases, the J end lost 7 bases, and 22 bases lay between the germline ends. The CDR3 has 17 amino acids. CDR3 in amino acids: CASSQDQGWAQGLEQYF. The CDR3 coding sequence is TGCGCCAGCAGCCAAGATCAGGGCTGGGCCCAAGGCTTGGAGCAGTACTTC.

This chain connects TRBV14 to TRBJ2-5; TRBD1 might be the D (5 bases). Judging by the DNA end, TRBJ2-7 fits better; the J call may be wrong. Looked up from germline, CDR1 is SGHDN and CDR2 is FVKESK. This CDR3 is 15 amino acids long. CDR3 sequence (DNA): TGTGCCAGCAGCCAGGTGGCAGGGTCCGTCTACGAGCAGTACTTC. It encodes CASSQVAGSVYEQYF.

The V and J genes are TRBV9 and TRBJ1-5; TRBD1 might be the D (6 bases). Germline-derived CDR1 and CDR2 are SGDLS and YYNGEE. The CDR3 is made up of 15 amino acids. Trimming removed 0 bases from V and 2 bases from J, with 9 bases in between. The CDR3 reads CASSVEGGGNQPQHF. CDR3 sequence (DNA): TGTGCCAGCAGCGTAGAAGGGGGGGGCAATCAGCCCCAGCATTTT.

The rearrangement uses TRBV27 and TRBJ1-1; a possible D gene is TRBD1 (5 bases). CDR3 length: 16 residues. V lost 3 bases, J lost 0 bases, and 14 bases lay in between. From germline, CDR1 is MNHEY and CDR2 SMNVEV (reference sequence). For the CDR3, the DNA is TGTGCCAGCAGTTTCAGCCTCGCGGGGCTGAACACTGAAGCTTTCTTT. Translated, it gives CASSFSLAGLNTEAFF.

The chain employs TRBV7-2 and TRBJ2-7; D not resolved. Germline V gene sequence: CDR1 SGHTA, CDR2 FQGNSA. The germline V and J ends were trimmed by 7 bases and 4 bases, with 11 bases remaining between them. This CDR3 is 12 amino acids long. CDR3 protein: CASTPNLYEQYF. Written as DNA, the CDR3 is TGTGCCAGCACCCCAAATTTGTACGAGCAGTACTTC.

V gene TRBV5-6 combines with J gene TRBJ1-4; D is perhaps TRBD1 (5 bases). V was clipped by 0 bases and J by 10 bases, with 16 bases between them. Per germline, CDR1 SGHDT and CDR2 YYEEEE. The CDR3 loop spans 15 amino acids. The CDR3 DNA reads TGTGCCAGCAGCTTGGCGGGGGTCCAAGCCGGAAAACTGTTTTTT. Protein: CASSLAGVQAGKLFF. Together with reference TRBV5-6 and TRBJ1-4, the CDR3 gives the full variable domain: DAGVTQSPTHLIKTRGQQVTLRCSPKSGHDTVSWYQQALGQGPQFIFQYYEEEERQRGNFPDRFSGHQFPNYSSELNVNALLLGDSALYLCASSLAGVQAGKLFFGSGTQLSVL.

The chain recombines TRBV10-3 with TRBJ1-1; TRBD1 is a possible D gene (6 bases). CDR1 ENHRY and CDR2 SYGVKD come from the germline V gene. This CDR3 comprises 14 residues. Trimming pared 8 bases from V and 0 bases from J, leaving 13 bases between. The CDR3 spells CAIGRQEMNTEAFF. The CDR3 DNA follows: TGTGCCATCGGTCGACAGGAGATGAACACTGAAGCTTTCTTT.

The gene calls are TRBV18 and TRBJ1-2, with a possible D match to TRBD1 (6 bases). This CDR3 region has 13 residues. Trimming removed 4 bases at V and 8 bases at J, with 14 bases between. Germline V gene sequence: CDR1 KGHSH, CDR2 LQKENI. The CDR3 loop reads CASSQGGPSGYTF. The CDR3 nucleotides read TGTGCCAGCTCACAAGGGGGACCTTCCGGCTACACCTTC.

The chain carries TRBV28 and TRBJ2-3; no clear D. CDR3 length equals 15 residues. Germline V gene data show CDR1 as MDHEN and CDR2 as SYDVKM. V was pared by 3 bases and J by 0 bases, with 10 bases between. The CDR3 spells CASSFDWRSTDTQYF. In nucleotides, the CDR3 is TGTGCCAGCAGTTTTGATTGGCGGAGCACAGATACGCAGTATTTT. The full variable domain, its missing parts supplied by reference TRBV28 and TRBJ2-3, is DVKVTQSSRYLVKRTGEKVFLECVQDMDHENMFWYRQDPGLGLRLIYFSYDVKMKEKGDIPEGYSVSREKKERFSLILESASTNQTSMYLCASSFDWRSTDTQYFGPGTRLTVL.

The chain recombines TRBV19 with TRBJ2-7; 11 positions match TRBD2. Germline V gene data show CDR1 as LNHDA and CDR2 as SQIVND (reference sequence). This CDR3 has 15 amino acids. V was pared by 4 bases and J by 2 bases, with 4 bases of the junction left unmatched. CDR3 sequence (DNA): TGTGCCAGTAGTAAGGGGACTAGCGGAGCCTACGAGCAGTACTTC. Protein: CASSKGTSGAYEQYF. Complete variable domain (other parts from reference TRBV19 and TRBJ2-7): DGGITQSPKYLFRKEGQNVTLSCEQNLNHDAMYWYRQDPGQGLRLIYYSQIVNDFQKGDIAEGYSVSREKKESFPLTVTSAQKNPTAFYLCASSKGTSGAYEQYFGPGTRLTVT.

CDR3 coding DNA: TGTGCCAGCAGCTCTATTGGCGGGGACTACACAGATACGCAGTATTTT. Its translation is CASSSIGGDYTDTQYF. J is TRBJ2-3 and V is TRBV7-6; TRBD2 agrees at 7 bases. Germline-derived CDR1 and CDR2 are SGHVS and FNYEAQ. J was trimmed by 2 bases and V by 4 bases; bases with no gene match: 9. This CDR3 has 16 residues. The full variable domain, in which reference TRBV7-6 and TRBJ2-3 provide the parts outside the CDR3, is GAGVSQSPRYKVTKRGQDVALRCDPISGHVSLYWYRQALGQGPEFLTYFNYEAQQDKSGLPNDRFSAERPEGSISTLTIQRTEQRDSAMYRCASSSIGGDYTDTQYFGPGTRLTVL.

This clone was seen just once. V usage is TRBV25-1 and J usage is TRBJ1-6; D unresolved. Germline-derived CDR1 and CDR2 are MGHDK and SYGVNS. The CDR3 covers 15 residues. Trimming left V 8 bases short and J 1 base short, with 12 bases between. CDR3 amino acids: CASRTGSSYNSPLHF. CDR3 in DNA: TGTGCCAGCCGTACGGGGAGTTCCTATAATTCACCCCTCCACTTT.

The chain recombines TRBV2 with TRBJ1-5; 7 bases match TRBD1. The CDR3 is made up of 15 amino acids. Looked up from germline, CDR1 is SNHLY and CDR2 is FYNNEI. Trimming took 4 bases from V and 3 from J; bases not matched to a gene: 6. The CDR3 bases are TGTGCCAGCAGTGGAGACAGGGTGAACAATCAGCCCCAGCATTTT. Protein sequence: CASSGDRVNNQPQHF.